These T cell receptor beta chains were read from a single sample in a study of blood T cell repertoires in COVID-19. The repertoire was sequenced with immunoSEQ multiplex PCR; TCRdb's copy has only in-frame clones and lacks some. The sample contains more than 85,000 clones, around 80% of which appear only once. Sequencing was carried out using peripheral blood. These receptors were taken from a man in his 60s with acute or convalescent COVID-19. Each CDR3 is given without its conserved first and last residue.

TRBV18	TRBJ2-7	ASSQASGGEYEQY
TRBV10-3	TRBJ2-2	AISGGIGLGTGELF
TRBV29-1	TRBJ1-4	SVGGRDSSNEKLF
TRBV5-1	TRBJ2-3	ASNLGQGADTQY
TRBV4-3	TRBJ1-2	ASSLSTGLGGYT
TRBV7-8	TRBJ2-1	ASSKRLPNYNEQF
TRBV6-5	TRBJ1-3	ASRYKGASGNTIY
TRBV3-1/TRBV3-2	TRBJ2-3	ASSGIGGGRPDTQY
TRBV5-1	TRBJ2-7	ASMLLTGTSYLEQY
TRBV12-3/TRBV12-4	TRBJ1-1	ASSLAPTEAF
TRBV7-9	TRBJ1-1	ASSPYGGNTEAF
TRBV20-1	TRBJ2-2	SADRNGELF
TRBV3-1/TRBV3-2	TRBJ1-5	ASSQDRGYQPQH
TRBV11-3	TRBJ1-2	ASSLDRAGTNYGYT
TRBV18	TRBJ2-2	ASSPYTGELF
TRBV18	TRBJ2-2	ASSTGLAGGPNTGELF
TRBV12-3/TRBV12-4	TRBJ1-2	ASSLNRAGYT
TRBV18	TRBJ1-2	ASSPLTGVLYYGGT
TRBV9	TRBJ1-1	ASSLTGGEAF
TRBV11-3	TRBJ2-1	ASSLDMSGSDEQF
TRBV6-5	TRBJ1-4	ASGLGVGGEKLF
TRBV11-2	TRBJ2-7	ASSLEEGRQY
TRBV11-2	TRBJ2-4	ASSLGPTELDIQY
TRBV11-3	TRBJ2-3	ASSSAGGADTQY
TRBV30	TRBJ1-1	AWSEGVGRNTEAF
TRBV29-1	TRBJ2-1	SVEHYNEQF
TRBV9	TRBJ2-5	ASSLGTSGSETQY
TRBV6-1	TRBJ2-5	ASTRQEQETQY
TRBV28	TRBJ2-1	ASTPRDRINEQF
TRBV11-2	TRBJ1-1	ASSLDPGLTEAF
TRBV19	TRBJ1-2	ASSPTGTAPYGYT
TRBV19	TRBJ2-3	ASSGGGAVDTQY
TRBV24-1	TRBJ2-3	ATSDFQDPTDTQY
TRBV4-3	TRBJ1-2	ASSHRDTGFGYT
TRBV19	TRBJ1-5	ASSIGTVSNQPQH
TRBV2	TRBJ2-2	ASSLTGPANTGELF
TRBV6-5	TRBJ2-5	ATLREPDYQETQY
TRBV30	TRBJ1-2	AWSVLGGYT
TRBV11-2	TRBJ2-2	ASSSSGSGGELF
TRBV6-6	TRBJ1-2	ASSYGGASGYT
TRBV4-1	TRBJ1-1	ASSQALQGGENNTEAF
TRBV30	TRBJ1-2	AWSVQGAYGYT